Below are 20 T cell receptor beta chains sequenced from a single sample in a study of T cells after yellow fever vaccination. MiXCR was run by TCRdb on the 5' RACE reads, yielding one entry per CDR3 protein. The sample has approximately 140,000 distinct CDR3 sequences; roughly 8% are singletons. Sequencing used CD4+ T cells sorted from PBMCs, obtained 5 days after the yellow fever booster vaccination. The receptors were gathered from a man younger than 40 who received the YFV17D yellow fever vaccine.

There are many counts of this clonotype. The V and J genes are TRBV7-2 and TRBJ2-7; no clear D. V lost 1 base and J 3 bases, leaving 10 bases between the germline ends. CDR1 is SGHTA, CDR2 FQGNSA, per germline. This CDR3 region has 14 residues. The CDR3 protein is CASSLGIGGYEQYF. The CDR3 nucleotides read TGTGCCAGCAGCTTAGGTATCGGTGGCTACGAGCAGTACTTC.

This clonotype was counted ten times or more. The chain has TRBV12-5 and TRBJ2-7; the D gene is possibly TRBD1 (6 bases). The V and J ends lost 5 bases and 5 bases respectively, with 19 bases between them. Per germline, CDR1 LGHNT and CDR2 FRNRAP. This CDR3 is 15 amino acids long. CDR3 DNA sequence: TGTGCTAGTGGTCTCCAACAGGGCCCCTCTGACGAGCAGTACTTC. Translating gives CASGLQQGPSDEQYF.

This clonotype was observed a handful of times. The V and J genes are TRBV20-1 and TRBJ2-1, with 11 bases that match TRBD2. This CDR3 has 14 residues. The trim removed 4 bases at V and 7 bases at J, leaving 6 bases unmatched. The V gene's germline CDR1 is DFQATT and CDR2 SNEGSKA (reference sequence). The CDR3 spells CSANSGRAGNEQFF. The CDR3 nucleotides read TGCAGTGCTAATAGCGGGAGGGCCGGGAATGAGCAGTTCTTC.

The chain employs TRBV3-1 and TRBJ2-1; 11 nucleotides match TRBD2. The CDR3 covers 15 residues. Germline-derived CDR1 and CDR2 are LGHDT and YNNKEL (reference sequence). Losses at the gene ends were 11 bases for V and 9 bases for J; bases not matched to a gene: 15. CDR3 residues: CACSQRLAGGGEQFF. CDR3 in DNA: TGTGCCTGCTCCCAGAGGCTAGCGGGAGGAGGTGAGCAGTTCTTC.

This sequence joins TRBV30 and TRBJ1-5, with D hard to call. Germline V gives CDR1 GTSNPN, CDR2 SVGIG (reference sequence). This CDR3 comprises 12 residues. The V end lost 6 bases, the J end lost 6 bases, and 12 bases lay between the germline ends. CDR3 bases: TGTGCCTGCCAGTCAGGCAGTCAGCCCCAGCATTTT. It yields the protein CACQSGSQPQHF.

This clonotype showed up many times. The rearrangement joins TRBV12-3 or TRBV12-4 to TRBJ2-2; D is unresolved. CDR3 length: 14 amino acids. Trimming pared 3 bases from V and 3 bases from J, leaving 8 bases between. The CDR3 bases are TGTGCCAGCAGTTTCAAGTCATACACCGGGGAGCTGTTTTTT. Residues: CASSFKSYTGELFF.

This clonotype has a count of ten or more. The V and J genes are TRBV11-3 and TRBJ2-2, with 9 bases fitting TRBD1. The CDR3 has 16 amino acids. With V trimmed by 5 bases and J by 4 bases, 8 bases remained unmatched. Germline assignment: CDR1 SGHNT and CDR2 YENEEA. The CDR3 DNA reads TGTGCCAGCAGCCCACGGGACAGGGTGGGCACCGGGGAGCTGTTTTTT. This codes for CASSPRDRVGTGELFF. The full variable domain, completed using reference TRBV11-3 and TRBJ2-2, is EAGVVQSPRYKIIEKKQPVAFWCNPISGHNTLYWYLQNLGQGPELLIRYENEEAVDDSQLPKDRFSAERLKGVDSTLKIQPAELGDSAVYLCASSPRDRVGTGELFFGEGSRLTVL.

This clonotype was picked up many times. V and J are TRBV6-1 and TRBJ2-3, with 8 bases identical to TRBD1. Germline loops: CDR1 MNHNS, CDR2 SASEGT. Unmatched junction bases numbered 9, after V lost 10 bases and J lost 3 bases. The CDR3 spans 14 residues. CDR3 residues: CATRDRGETDTQYF. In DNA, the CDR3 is TGTGCCACCAGAGACAGGGGCGAAACAGATACGCAGTATTTT.

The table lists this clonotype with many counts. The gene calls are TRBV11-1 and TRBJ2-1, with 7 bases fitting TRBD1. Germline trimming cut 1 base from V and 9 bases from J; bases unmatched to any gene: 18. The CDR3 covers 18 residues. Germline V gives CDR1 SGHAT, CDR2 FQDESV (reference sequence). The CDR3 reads CASSLVWKRGRRDSEQFF. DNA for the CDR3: TGTGCCAGCAGCTTAGTGTGGAAGAGGGGGCGAAGAGATTCTGAGCAGTTCTTC.

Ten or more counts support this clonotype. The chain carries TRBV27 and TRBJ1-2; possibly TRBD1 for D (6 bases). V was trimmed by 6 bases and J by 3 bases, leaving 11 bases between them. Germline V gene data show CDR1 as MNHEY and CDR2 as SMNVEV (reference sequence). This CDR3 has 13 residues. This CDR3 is CASRGGQYYGYTF. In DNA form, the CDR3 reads TGTGCCAGCAGGGGAGGACAGTACTATGGCTACACCTTC.

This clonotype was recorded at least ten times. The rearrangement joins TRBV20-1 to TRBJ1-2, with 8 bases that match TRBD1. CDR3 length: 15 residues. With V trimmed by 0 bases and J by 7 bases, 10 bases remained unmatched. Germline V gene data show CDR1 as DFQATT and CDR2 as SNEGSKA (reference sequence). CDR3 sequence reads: CSARDNTGGLGGYTF. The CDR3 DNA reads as TGCAGTGCTAGAGATAACACAGGGGGGTTGGGTGGCTACACCTTC.

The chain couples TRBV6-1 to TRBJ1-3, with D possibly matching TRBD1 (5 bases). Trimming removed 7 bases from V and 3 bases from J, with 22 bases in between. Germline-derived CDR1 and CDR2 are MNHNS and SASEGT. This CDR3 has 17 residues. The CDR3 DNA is TGTGCCAGCAACGCCGGCCGGGGGAAGACCAGTGGAAACACCATATATTTT. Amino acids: CASNAGRGKTSGNTIYF.

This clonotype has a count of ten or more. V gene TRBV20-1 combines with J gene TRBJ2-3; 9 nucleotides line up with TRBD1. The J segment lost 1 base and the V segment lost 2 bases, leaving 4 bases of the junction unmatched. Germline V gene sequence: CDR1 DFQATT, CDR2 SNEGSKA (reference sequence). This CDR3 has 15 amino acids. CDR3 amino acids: CSARKTGGGTDTQYF. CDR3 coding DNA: TGCAGTGCTAGAAAGACAGGGGGAGGCACAGATACGCAGTATTTT.

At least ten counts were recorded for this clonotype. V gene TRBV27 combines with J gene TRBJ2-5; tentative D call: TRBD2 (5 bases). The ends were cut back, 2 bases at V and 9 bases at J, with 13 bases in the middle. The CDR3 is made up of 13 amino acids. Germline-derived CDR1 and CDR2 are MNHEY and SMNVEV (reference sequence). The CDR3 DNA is TGTGCCAGCAGTTTAAAAGGGAGAATGTCCCAGTACTTC. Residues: CASSLKGRMSQYF.

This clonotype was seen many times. This CDR3 reads CSAPDRNLGYTF. The DNA of the CDR3 is TGCAGTGCTCCGGACAGAAATCTCGGCTACACCTTC. The rearrangement links TRBV20-1 to TRBJ1-2, with D perhaps TRBD1 (6 bases). CDR1 and CDR2 (germline): DFQATT, SNEGSKA (reference sequence). The CDR3 runs to 12 residues. V was clipped by 5 bases and J by 8 bases, with 15 bases between them.

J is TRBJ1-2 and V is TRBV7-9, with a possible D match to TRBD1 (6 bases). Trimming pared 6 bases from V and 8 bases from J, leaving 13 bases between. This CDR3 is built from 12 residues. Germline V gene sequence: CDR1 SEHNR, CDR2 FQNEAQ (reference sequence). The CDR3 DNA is TGTGCCAGCAGGTTAACAGGGAACGGCTACACCTTC. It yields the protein CASRLTGNGYTF.

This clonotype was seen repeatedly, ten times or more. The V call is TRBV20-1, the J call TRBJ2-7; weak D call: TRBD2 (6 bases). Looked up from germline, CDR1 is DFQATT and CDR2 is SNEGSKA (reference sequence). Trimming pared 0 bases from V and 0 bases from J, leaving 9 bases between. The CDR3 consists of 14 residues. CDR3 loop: CSARDVAASYEQYF. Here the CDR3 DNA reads TGCAGTGCTAGAGATGTAGCGGCCTCCTACGAGCAGTACTTC.

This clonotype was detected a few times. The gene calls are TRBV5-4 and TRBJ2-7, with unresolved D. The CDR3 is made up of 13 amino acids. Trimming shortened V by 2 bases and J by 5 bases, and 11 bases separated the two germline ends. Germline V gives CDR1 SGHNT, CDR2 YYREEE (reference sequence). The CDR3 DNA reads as TGTGCCAGCAGCTTACCTGAGAAGCACGAGCAGTACTTC. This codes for CASSLPEKHEQYF.

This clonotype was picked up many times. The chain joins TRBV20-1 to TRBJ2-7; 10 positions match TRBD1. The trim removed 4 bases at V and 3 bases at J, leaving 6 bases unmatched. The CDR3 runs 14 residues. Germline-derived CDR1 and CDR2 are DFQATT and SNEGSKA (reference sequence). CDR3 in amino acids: CSAINRDRGYEQYF. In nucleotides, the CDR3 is TGCAGTGCTATAAACCGGGACAGGGGCTACGAGCAGTACTTC.

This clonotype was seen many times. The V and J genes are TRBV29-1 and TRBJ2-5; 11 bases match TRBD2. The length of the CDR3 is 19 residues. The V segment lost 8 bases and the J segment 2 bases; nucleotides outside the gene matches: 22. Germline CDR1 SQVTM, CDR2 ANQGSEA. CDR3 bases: TGCAGCTTTTATCGTAGCCCCACTAGCGGGAGATTATTACAAGAGACCCAGTACTTC. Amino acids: CSFYRSPTSGRLLQETQYF.